The clone carrying this T cell receptor (beta chain) was counted once. These data belong to a study of blood T cell repertoires in COVID-19. Study details: The origin of the acute and convalescent COVID-19 samples was the United States, Italy and Spain. PBMCs, B-cell-depleted T cells, or T cells provided the cDNA or gDNA that made up the material.

Everyone who took part was about 18 to 90 years old, and they came from about two dozen US areas. In the original workflow: The authors estimated nucleated cell counts from reference gene primer amplification. Method: immunoSEQ multiplex PCR; TCRdb's copy keeps in-frame clones and lacks some. Clonal size and the V and J genes are those of that table, whereas D and trimming came from the DNA. Seen here are 140,000 or so clones, around 80% observed once, and the top ten hold 1.6%. Input material: PBMCs or T cells enriched from blood (not recorded which). The origin of this receptor is a woman younger than 35 who had been exposed to COVID-19.

Written as DNA, the CDR3 is TGCGCCAGCAGCCACGAGGGGGGGTGGGGCAATACAAACAATGAGCAGTTCTTC. Encoded protein: CASSHEGGWGNTNNEQFF. The V call is TRBV4-3, the J call TRBJ2-1, with D possibly being TRBD2 (7 bases). Per the germline V gene, CDR1 is LGHNA and CDR2 is YSLEER. Trimming stripped 3 bases from V and 5 bases from J, with 23 bases between. The CDR3 is made up of 18 amino acids.